These T cell receptor beta chains were read from a single sample in a study of technical replicates of blood from a handful of donors. Data came from immunoSEQ multiplex PCR; TCRdb stores just in-frame clones and leaves some out. The table lists roughly 81,000 clones, roughly 97% of them singletons. Sequencing was done on a sample of T cells isolated from PBMCs. The receptors derive from a human donor in good health. Each CDR3 is given with its conserved first and last residue. A D gene is named only where the DNA matches it firmly. Clone size is given for some rows only: seen once, a few or many times, or a class if the clone is expanded.

v_gene,abundance,j_gene,d_gene,len,CDR3aa,CDR3nt
TRBV6-1,-,TRBJ2-2,TRBD1,14,CASSPGQDTGELFF,TGTGCCAGCAGCCCGGGACAGGACACCGGGGAGCTGTTTTTT
TRBV5-6,-,TRBJ2-1,TRBD2,14,CASATSGSYNEQFF,TGTGCCAGCGCTACTAGCGGTTCCTACAATGAGCAGTTCTTC
TRBV9,-,TRBJ1-3,-,14,CASSVVISGNTIYF,TGTGCCAGCAGCGTAGTCATCTCTGGAAACACCATATATTTT
TRBV5-1,-,TRBJ1-1,TRBD1,17,CASSPKTGGYLNTEAFF,TGCGCCAGCAGCCCAAAGACAGGGGGTTATCTCAACACTGAAGCTTTCTTT
TRBV27,-,TRBJ2-2,TRBD1,16,CASSPTGTANTGELFF,TGTGCCAGCAGTCCGACCGGGACAGCGAACACCGGGGAGCTGTTTTTT
TRBV7-6,-,TRBJ2-3,-,16,CASSLGASTSTDTQYF,TGTGCCAGCAGCTTAGGCGCTAGCACTAGCACAGATACGCAGTATTTT
TRBV5-1,-,TRBJ2-3,TRBD1,15,CASSLEGTDSDTQYF,TGCGCCAGCAGCTTGGAGGGGACAGACTCAGATACGCAGTATTTT
TRBV14,once,TRBJ1-2,-,15,CASSPLSAADYGYTF,TGTGCCAGCAGCCCCCTTTCGGCGGCGGACTATGGCTACACCTTC
TRBV4-1,-,TRBJ1-4,-,15,CASSQTDRRDEKLFF,TGCGCCAGCAGCCAGACAGACCGCCGCGATGAAAAACTGTTTTTT
TRBV2,-,TRBJ2-7,-,16,CASREDSGRAGYEQYF,TGTGCCAGCAGAGAAGATAGCGGACGAGCGGGCTACGAGCAGTACTTC
TRBV5-1,once,TRBJ1-1,-,14,CASSRDGRYTEAFF,TGCGCCAGCAGCCGCGACGGGAGGTACACTGAAGCTTTCTTT
TRBV5-1,-,TRBJ2-2,TRBD1,16,CASSLARTGPNGELFF,TGCGCCAGCAGCTTGGCCCGGACAGGGCCAAACGGGGAGCTGTTTTTT
TRBV6-1,-,TRBJ2-1,TRBD2,15,CASSAPGLAVNEQFF,TGTGCCAGCAGTGCACCGGGACTAGCGGTAAATGAGCAGTTCTTC
TRBV11-2,-,TRBJ2-2,TRBD2,16,CASSLDSGGRYGELFF,TGTGCCAGCAGCTTAGATAGTGGCGGGAGGTACGGGGAGCTGTTTTTT
TRBV4-1,once,TRBJ2-3,-,17,CASSPGGGYSYTDTQYF,TGCGCCAGCAGCCCTGGTGGGGGCTACTCGTACACAGATACGCAGTATTTT
TRBV12-5,-,TRBJ1-5,TRBD1,16,CASGLTGGRSNQPQHF,TGTGCTAGTGGTTTAACAGGGGGACGTAGCAATCAGCCCCAGCATTTT
TRBV7-7,-,TRBJ2-5,TRBD1,15,CASSPDRGLLETQYF,TGTGCCAGCAGCCCGGACAGGGGGCTGTTGGAGACCCAGTACTTC
TRBV6-6,once,TRBJ2-3,TRBD1,16,CASSYFGTGDTDTQYF,TGTGCCAGCAGTTACTTTGGGACAGGGGACACAGATACGCAGTATTTT
TRBV5-4,-,TRBJ2-7,TRBD1,15,CASTTSGTEFYEQYF,TGTGCCAGCACCACCTCCGGGACAGAATTCTACGAGCAGTACTTC
TRBV28,-,TRBJ2-7,-,15,CASRDLARGLYEQYF,TGTGCCAGCAGAGATTTAGCGAGGGGGTTATACGAGCAGTACTTC
TRBV19,-,TRBJ1-2,TRBD1,19,CASGFGAHRGENPLYGYTF,TGTGCCAGTGGTTTCGGCGCACACAGGGGAGAAAATCCTCTATACGGCTACACCTTC
TRBV5-6,-,TRBJ1-2,TRBD1,15,CASSLVRDRVDGYTF,TGTGCCAGCAGCTTGGTGAGGGACAGGGTTGACGGCTACACCTTC
TRBV30,once,TRBJ2-6,TRBD1,16,CAWSATGHSGANVLTF,TGTGCCTGGAGTGCGACAGGGCACTCTGGGGCCAACGTCCTGACTTTC
TRBV15,-,TRBJ2-5,-,14,CATSPRDFQETQYF,TGTGCCACCAGCCCCCGGGACTTCCAAGAGACCCAGTACTTC
TRBV2,-,TRBJ2-2,-,11,CASSLKGELFF,TGTGCCAGCAGTCTTAAAGGGGAGCTGTTTTTT
TRBV29-1,-,TRBJ2-3,TRBD1,15,CSVEPWDRSTDTQYF,TGCAGCGTTGAGCCTTGGGACAGAAGTACAGATACGCAGTATTTT
TRBV28,-,TRBJ2-1,TRBD2,15,CASSFRGSGSNEQFF,TGTGCCAGCAGTTTTCGGGGTAGCGGGAGCAATGAGCAGTTCTTC
TRBV6-5,-,TRBJ1-2,-,13,CASRRSPGSGYTF,TGTGCCAGCAGGCGCTCACCAGGGTCTGGCTACACCTTC
TRBV13,-,TRBJ2-7,TRBD1,15,CASSSRDRGLYEQYF,TGTGCCAGCAGCTCCCGGGACAGGGGCCTCTACGAGCAGTACTTC
TRBV13,-,TRBJ2-7,-,14,CASSSGQPSYEQYF,TGTGCCAGCAGCTCAGGACAGCCTTCCTACGAGCAGTACTTC
TRBV6-1,-,TRBJ2-5,TRBD2,14,CASSELAGLETQYF,TGTGCCAGCAGTGAACTAGCGGGGTTAGAGACCCAGTACTTC
TRBV20-1,-,TRBJ2-5,-,10,CSATEETQYF,TGCAGTGCTACAGAAGAGACCCAGTACTTC
TRBV9,-,TRBJ2-1,TRBD2,18,CASSTKRLAGGSYNEQFF,TGTGCCAGCAGCACGAAGAGACTAGCGGGGGGTTCCTACAATGAGCAGTTCTTC
TRBV6-1,-,TRBJ2-5,-,14,CASSELQGRKTQYF,TGTGCCAGCAGCGAGCTACAGGGGAGGAAGACCCAGTACTTC
TRBV6-6,-,TRBJ2-3,-,15,CASSYPRFSTDTQYF,TGTGCCAGCAGTTACCCCCGCTTTAGTACAGATACGCAGTATTTT
TRBV5-1,-,TRBJ1-4,TRBD1,14,CASSPDRDGEKLFF,TGCGCCAGCAGCCCGGACAGGGACGGTGAAAAACTGTTTTTT
TRBV7-9,-,TRBJ2-1,TRBD1,16,CASSPRGQALYNEQFF,TGTGCCAGCAGCCCCCGGGGACAGGCGCTATACAATGAGCAGTTCTTC
TRBV10-1,-,TRBJ1-6,-,11,CASGGRSPLHF,TGCGCCAGCGGAGGTCGTTCACCCCTCCACTTT
TRBV5-1,-,TRBJ2-7,TRBD1,17,CASSLYSRDSGPYEQYF,TGCGCCAGCAGCTTGTACTCCCGGGACAGTGGACCCTACGAGCAGTACTTC
TRBV6-5,once,TRBJ2-6,TRBD1,15,CASSFDRAGANVLTF,TGTGCCAGCAGCTTCGACAGGGCCGGGGCCAACGTCCTGACTTTC